This TCR beta chain was profiled in a study of Ad26.COV2.S vaccination and SARS-CoV-2 variants. The V end lost 6 bases, the J end lost 2 bases, and 10 bases lay between the germline ends. The CDR3 covers 14 residues. CDR1 is LNHDA, CDR2 SQIVND, per germline (reference sequence). This clone came up once. Only in-frame clones appear in the TCRdb table, and some are missing; sequencing was by immunoSEQ multiplex PCR. The sample has 400,000 to 500,000 clones; roughly 89% are singletons. The treatment denotes: around 19 received Ad26.COV2.S at low or high dose, single or two shots; 5 received placebo; per-sample allocation not given. Specimen acquisition occurred on day 63 following the initial vaccine or placebo injection.

The TCR comes from a person between 18 and 60 years old who received the Ad26.COV2.S COVID-19 vaccine or a placebo. This chain links TRBV19 with TRBJ2-2; D not resolved. This material consisted of peripheral blood, taken in a trial of Ad26.COV2.S vaccine versus placebo. The CDR3 protein is CASRTDGNTGELFF. The CDR3, as DNA: TGTGCCAGTAGGACGGACGGAAACACCGGGGAGCTGTTTTTT. The variable domain in full, completed from reference TRBV19 and TRBJ2-2, reads DGGITQSPKYLFRKEGQNVTLSCEQNLNHDAMYWYRQDPGQGLRLIYYSQIVNDFQKGDIAEGYSVSREKKESFPLTVTSAQKNPTAFYLCASRTDGNTGELFFGEGSRLTVL.